This is a list of T cell receptor beta chains from one sample in a study of blood T cell repertoires in COVID-19. Repertoires were generated with immunoSEQ multiplex PCR, while TCRdb's copy carries only in-frame clones and drops some. The sample holds 150,000 or so clones, around 82% seen once. Sequenced sample: PBMCs or T cells enriched from blood (not recorded which). The receptor source for this set is a man between 35 and 55 years old who had recovered from COVID-19. Both conserved end residues are part of each CDR3. D genes are given only for firm matches. Clone size is shown for a subset of rows, as once, few, many or a class of expanded clone.

d_call j_call v_call clone_size cdr3_nt cdr3_aa
NA TRBJ1-2 TRBV2 once TGTGCCAGCAGCCATCCCGACAGGCTTTATGGCTACACCTTC CASSHPDRLYGYTF
TRBD1 TRBJ2-1 TRBV5-4 NA TGTGCCAGCAGCTTGCTACAGGGGATTGGCAATGAGCAGTTCTTC CASSLLQGIGNEQFF
NA TRBJ2-5 TRBV18 NA TGTGCCAGCTCACCAGAGGGCCAAGAGACCCAGTACTTC CASSPEGQETQYF
NA TRBJ2-3 TRBV5-1 NA TGCGCCAGCAGCTTAGAAACGGGGGGCACAGATACGCAGTATTTT CASSLETGGTDTQYF
TRBD1 TRBJ1-5 TRBV18 NA TGTGCCAGCTCAGTGCAAGACTCGGGACAGCAGCCCCAGCATTTT CASSVQDSGQQPQHF
TRBD2 TRBJ2-3 TRBV18 NA TGTGCCAGCTCCGGGACTAGCGGGGGCCGAGGAACTAATACGCAGTATTTT CASSGTSGGRGTNTQYF
NA TRBJ2-7 TRBV18 NA TGTGCCAGCTCACCTAAGTCGAACGGTTTAGACGAGCAGTACTTC CASSPKSNGLDEQYF
NA TRBJ1-1 TRBV19 NA TGTGCCAGTAGTATACTGGGGCTGGAAGCTTTCTTT CASSILGLEAFF
NA TRBJ2-1 TRBV6-5 NA TGTGCCAGCAGTTACCGCGGACTCGCTTCCTACAATGAGCAGTTCTTC CASSYRGLASYNEQFF
NA TRBJ2-6 TRBV19 NA TGTGCCAGTAGGGACAGTACTGGGGCCAACGTCCTGACTTTC CASRDSTGANVLTF
NA TRBJ2-5 TRBV18 NA TGTGCCAGCTCACCATCTTGGACACCGGAGGAGACCCAGTACTTC CASSPSWTPEETQYF
TRBD1 TRBJ2-1 TRBV7-9 NA TGTGCCAGCAGCGTTCGACAGGGGGCTAGGAATGAGCAGTTCTTC CASSVRQGARNEQFF
TRBD1 TRBJ2-7 TRBV7-6 NA TGTGCCAGCAGCGCGACCGGGACAGGTGTGGACGAGCAGTACTTC CASSATGTGVDEQYF
NA TRBJ2-5 TRBV7-9 NA TGTGCCAGCGGAGGAAGTGCCGAGACCCAGTACTTC CASGGSAETQYF
NA TRBJ2-1 TRBV5-1 NA TGCGCCAGCAGCTTGAGGCTGGGGCAGGTGCAATATGAGCAGTTCTTC CASSLRLGQVQYEQFF
NA TRBJ1-1 TRBV2 few TGTGCCAGCAGTCCGATGACACTTATGAACACTGAAGCTTTCTTT CASSPMTLMNTEAFF
NA TRBJ1-1 TRBV27 NA TGTGCCAGCAGTTTACACGGGGTGAGGGACACTGAAGCTTTCTTT CASSLHGVRDTEAFF
NA TRBJ2-3 TRBV5-4 NA TGTGCCAGCAGCTCCGCCCTGGGGCGTAGCACAGATACGCAGTATTTT CASSSALGRSTDTQYF
NA TRBJ1-5 TRBV19 NA TGTGCCAGTAGTATAGGAACAGGGATGAGCAATCAGCCCCAGCATTTT CASSIGTGMSNQPQHF
TRBD2 TRBJ2-1 TRBV11-2 NA TGTGCCAGCAGCTTAGGAAGCGGGGCCCACAATGAGCAGTTCTTC CASSLGSGAHNEQFF
NA TRBJ2-1 TRBV11-2 many TGTGCCAGCAGCTTAGCCCAGTACAATGAGCAGTTCTTC CASSLAQYNEQFF
TRBD2 TRBJ2-3 TRBV28 NA TGTGCCAGCAGTCCGCGGGGGGGCGCGACAGATACGCAGTATTTT CASSPRGGATDTQYF
TRBD2 TRBJ2-1 TRBV9 NA TGTGCCAGCAGTCGAGCGGGGGGGCCCTACAATGAGCAGTTCTTC CASSRAGGPYNEQFF
TRBD2 TRBJ2-5 TRBV7-2 NA TGTGCCAGCCGCAGGACTAGCGGGGAGGAGACCCAGTACTTC CASRRTSGEETQYF
NA TRBJ1-3 TRBV6-5 NA TGTGCCAGCAGGGCGAGCGGTCCAAACACCATATATTTT CASRASGPNTIYF
NA TRBJ2-5 TRBV9 NA TGTGCCAGCAGCGCGAGTCCAGGGGGAGGCCAAGAGACCCAGTACTTC CASSASPGGGQETQYF
TRBD1 TRBJ1-1 TRBV5-1 NA TGCGCCAGCAGCTTGGCCAGGGGGCGGGCTGAAGCTTTCTTT CASSLARGRAEAFF
TRBD1 TRBJ1-2 TRBV9 NA TGTGCCAGCAGCCCAAGTGGGACAGGGACTGGCTACACCTTC CASSPSGTGTGYTF
TRBD2 TRBJ2-5 TRBV2 few TGTGCCAGCGCGCGTAGCGGGGGGGGGCAGACCCAGTACTTC CASARSGGGQTQYF
NA TRBJ1-4 TRBV7-9 once TGTGCCAGCAGCCCGCCGGTTCTGGTTAAACTGTTTTTT CASSPPVLVKLFF
TRBD2 TRBJ2-1 TRBV30 NA TGTGCCTGGAGTGTACGAGCGGGGGGGCTGAATGAGCAGTTCTTC CAWSVRAGGLNEQFF
TRBD1 TRBJ1-5 TRBV19 NA TGTGCCAGTAGTGGGACAGGGCGAGGTCAGCCCCAGCATTTT CASSGTGRGQPQHF
TRBD2 TRBJ2-1 TRBV10-3 NA TGTGCCATCAGTGACCCTATAGCGGGGGGGCATTACAATGAGCAGTTCTTC CAISDPIAGGHYNEQFF
TRBD1 TRBJ1-2 TRBV3-1/TRBV3-2 NA TGTGCCAGCAGCCAAGGACAGGGCGGCTATGGCTACACCTTC CASSQGQGGYGYTF
NA TRBJ1-2 TRBV13 NA TGTGCCAGCAGCTTAGAAGCGGCGGGGAAGGACGGCTACACCTTC CASSLEAAGKDGYTF
TRBD1 TRBJ2-2 TRBV5-1 NA TGCGCCAGCAGCCCGGGGACAGGGGGCATCGGGGAGCTGTTTTTT CASSPGTGGIGELFF
NA TRBJ1-1 TRBV6-5 few TGTGCCATTAACAGGGTAGGAACTGAAGCTTTCTTT CAINRVGTEAFF
TRBD2 TRBJ2-2 TRBV2 NA TGTGCCAGCAGTTGGGGAGGGATGAACACCGGGGAGCTGTTTTTT CASSWGGMNTGELFF
NA TRBJ2-1 TRBV14 NA TGTGCCAGCAGCCCCCGGAGAAATGAGCAGTTCTTC CASSPRRNEQFF
NA TRBJ1-1 TRBV15 NA TGTGCCACCAGCAGCAGACGGGGGGCTGAAGCTTTCTTT CATSSRRGAEAFF
NA TRBJ2-1 TRBV25-1 NA TGTGCCAGCAGTGAATATCGGGCAGGGAAGGATGAGCAGTTCTTC CASSEYRAGKDEQFF
NA TRBJ2-1 TRBV6-5 NA TGTGCCAGCAGTCCCCGTTTTGACAATGAGCAGTTCTTC CASSPRFDNEQFF
TRBD1 TRBJ2-2 TRBV5-1 once TGCGCCAGCAGCCGGGACAGCCCCTCGGAGCTGTTTTTT CASSRDSPSELFF
NA TRBJ1-6 TRBV18 NA TGTGCCAGCTCACCAGGAGTTTCGGGGGGCTCCTATAATTCACCCCTCCACTTT CASSPGVSGGSYNSPLHF
TRBD2 TRBJ2-1 TRBV3-1/TRBV3-2 many TGTGCCAGCAGCCAAGATGATAGCGGGGGGGGCCGGGACTACAATGAGCAGTTCTTC CASSQDDSGGGRDYNEQFF
TRBD1 TRBJ1-6 TRBV6-5 NA TGTGCCAGCACCTTACAGGGGGGGAATTCACCCCTCCACTTT CASTLQGGNSPLHF
NA TRBJ1-6 TRBV5-1 NA TGCGCCAGCAGCTTGGCGGGGAGCGGTAATTCACCCCTCCACTTT CASSLAGSGNSPLHF
TRBD2 TRBJ2-5 TRBV5-1 NA TGCGCCAGCAGCTCTGGACTAGTAGGGGTGACCCAGTACTTC CASSSGLVGVTQYF
TRBD1 TRBJ2-1 TRBV5-4 NA TGTGCCAGCAGCATAGACAGGGGTCTCAGCAATGAGCAGTTCTTC CASSIDRGLSNEQFF
TRBD2 TRBJ2-3 TRBV19 NA TGTGCCAGTAGTATACCCCAGAGCGGGGGCACAGATACGCAGTATTTT CASSIPQSGGTDTQYF
TRBD2 TRBJ2-1 TRBV10-2 NA TGCGCCAGCAAGTACGGGGGGGCCAATGAGCAGTTCTTC CASKYGGANEQFF
NA TRBJ2-1 TRBV2 NA TGTGCCAGCAGTGAAGCGGGGCCATCCAACAATGAGCAGTTCTTC CASSEAGPSNNEQFF
NA TRBJ1-2 TRBV28 once TGTGCCACGGGGGGCGAGGTGAAAGGGCGTCACTTC CATGGEVKGRHF
NA TRBJ1-6 TRBV19 NA TGTGCCGTGGCCCCCACAGTTAATAATTCACCCCTCCACTTT CAVAPTVNNSPLHF
NA TRBJ1-2 TRBV24-1 NA TGTGCCACCAGTGAGGGGGGAGATTATGGCTACACCTTC CATSEGGDYGYTF
NA TRBJ1-3 TRBV12-3/TRBV12-4 few TGTGCCAGCAGATCAGGCGTTAACACCATATATTTT CASRSGVNTIYF
TRBD1 TRBJ2-1 TRBV7-8 NA TGTGCCAGCAGCCGGGACAGGGGCACCTACAATGAGCAGTTCTTC CASSRDRGTYNEQFF
TRBD1 TRBJ1-1 TRBV18 NA TGTGCCAGCTCACGAGCGCCGGGACAGGGGGCGAACACTGAAGCTTTCTTT CASSRAPGQGANTEAFF
TRBD1 TRBJ2-2 TRBV7-6 few TGTGCCAGCAGCCTGGGACAGTTGGGCAACTCCGGGGAGCTGTTTTTT CASSLGQLGNSGELFF
NA TRBJ2-5 TRBV27 NA TGTGCCAGCAGGCCGCAGGTTACGGAGACCCAGTACTTC CASRPQVTETQYF